This TCR beta chain was retrieved from a study of T cell repertoires in cytomegalovirus infection. Study in general: Recently identified HLA-C-restricted CMV epitopes were used, and well-studied HLA-B-restricted CMV epitopes were used as well. Matching HLA type and CMV infection were both indicated by public TCR beta signatures.

The germline CDR1 and CDR2 sequences are GTSNPN and SVGIG (reference sequence). The CDR3 extends over 17 amino acids. V lost 7 bases to trimming and J lost 4 bases; unmatched junction nucleotides: 15. Using its own MiXCR run on the reads, TCRdb lists one record per CDR3 protein. The repertoire holds 640,000 or so distinct CDR3 sequences, roughly a third seen once, with about 20% in the top ten. Regarding the study as a whole: Clonotypes of TCR beta that were HLA-C-restricted and CMV-specific dominated the ex vivo response. Totalled public TCR beta family frequency picked out people who carried CMV plus the relevant HLA.

Comments on this clonotype: Its antigen is still unknown.

This chain connects TRBV30 to TRBJ2-7; 14 bases are shared with TRBD2. The starting material was cultured PBMCs, obtained from culture after CMV antigen stimulation. This receptor was identified in a human donor in good health (CMV status not recorded). Some clones in this sample may be carry-over from other donors' samples. CDR3 nucleotide sequence: TGTGCCTTCACTTCCTCGGGACTAGCGGGAGAAAAGTACGAGCAGTACTTC. It specifies CAFTSSGLAGEKYEQYF.